The present TCR beta chain was sequenced within a study of shared clonotypes between healthy human individuals. Study results and limitations: Generation probabilities of non-shared clonotypes were lower (relative to those shared by all four donors).

Clones were read by immunoSEQ multiplex PCR, and TCRdb kept only the in-frame ones, dropping some. The sample shows millions of clones, over 85% of them seen only once. Concerning this clone: What it binds is not known.

The CDR3 consists of 17 residues. In germline, CDR1 is KGHSH, CDR2 LQKENI. V was clipped by 9 bases and J by 1 base; unmatched bases: 12. The rearrangement uses TRBV18 and TRBJ1-1, with 12 bases matching TRBD1. The specimen sequenced was naive CD4+ T cells sorted from blood. As to subset: CD45RA+ positively selected. This clonotype was obtained from a man in his late teens or twenties in good health. The CDR3, as DNA: TGTGCCAGTCGCTATGCCCCGGGACAGGGGGCGAACACTGAAGCTTTCTTT. Amino acid sequence: CASRYAPGQGANTEAFF.